This TCR beta chain emerged from a study of blood T cells in healthy people across ages (dated by TCRdb to between 2015 and 2017). In the study overall: In model experiments, roughly one uniquely barcoded TCR beta cDNA molecule per two T cells was captured by template switching. Age-related changes in TCR beta repertoire diversity were measured in the study by deep sequencing normalized with unique cDNA molecular identifiers. Using the same blood draw, the study looked at two additional independent replicas of 1 million unique cDNA reads for two donors, one aged 18 to 30 and the other aged 80 or older. To avoid experimental bias, donors of different ages were randomly spread across the sequencing lanes. Donors were grouped into four age groups: young (average roughly 15 years), middle-aged (about 38), aged (approximately 58) and long-lived (around 82). The paper as a whole reports these results and caveats: Since profiling was done on bulk unsorted PBMCs, naive and antigen-experienced compartments could not be conclusively compared. Observed TCR beta diversity per million T cells fell roughly linearly with age, and a significant reduction was already apparent by age about 38. A strong correlation was found between observed TCR beta diversity and the percentage of naive T cells measured by flow cytometry. The long-lived group showed more naive CD4+ T cells, fewer expanded clones and increased TCR diversity than the aged group, suggesting age selection. Because the CMV infection status of the donors was unknown, age-related changes in expanded clonotypes may potentially have been confounded. Estimates of total diversity based on one million sequenced T cells were considered lower bounds and underestimates.

Via the germline V gene, CDR1 is MNHNS and CDR2 SASEGT. The CDR3, cysteine through phenylalanine, is 15 amino acids long. Solely the CDR3 DNA is kept, with 45 bases framed from the first base. The library was built by means of 5' RACE. The data were produced on an Illumina HiSeq 2500. A second PCR of roughly 7 to 12 cycles was run with a J-beta primer mix and a sample-barcoded 5' primer. Each TCR beta cDNA molecule received a unique molecular identifier from a template-switch 5' adaptor carrying 12 random nucleotides. Each sample yielded at least 3 million CDR3-containing paired-end reads. First-strand cDNA synthesis was performed from all RNA using the Mint cDNA synthesis kit, with priming by a TRBC-specific oligonucleotide. After uracil-DNA glycosylase treatment, a first 18-cycle PCR used universal primers M1SS and BC2_uni_R on all cDNA. Processing in the source paper ran as follows. Each sample was normalized by randomly selecting 1 million high-quality reads, each carrying a distinct molecular identifier. Instead of being binned into consensus sequences, reads with shared molecular identifiers were discarded. MiTCR, set to a Q25 quality threshold and the strictest error-elimination algorithm, was used for CDR3 identification, clonotype clustering and error correction. Lower-bound total TCR beta diversity was estimated with a nonparametric unseen species model using Euler transformation. Using fastp at Q25 and MiXCR, TCRdb reprocessed the public reads and kept productive beta chains. Every distinct CDR3 protein forms one entry, paired with its most common genes and DNA. TCRdb's processing, not the study's, gives the V and J calls here. Within this sample are 1.5 million or so distinct CDR3 sequences, with approximately 38% of them counted one time only. 7.9% of the sample goes to the ten largest clones.

The approximately 39 donors, aged about 6 to 95 years, were systemically healthy Caucasian individuals from Russia. Each donor gave ten milliliters of peripheral blood, collected into EDTA-treated Vacutainer tubes. Ficoll-Paque density-gradient centrifugation was used to isolate PBMCs, with at least 7 million obtained per sample. Trizol reagent was used to extract total RNA from the PBMCs, yielding at least 6 micrograms per sample. The percentages of naive CD45RAhigh/CD27high T cells were determined by flow cytometry on a PBMC aliquot from every donor. In the case of this clonotype: The target of this receptor is not known. Germline and junction disagree at one end, which may indicate a read error.

This sequence was found in a woman aged 18-30 years in good health. The sequence links TRBV6-1 to TRBJ2-3; the D gene is unclear. The material sequenced was blood. CDR3 loop: CASKLPSVIPDTQYF. The bases are TGTGCCAGCAAACTACCCTCCGTAATTCCAGATACACAGTATTTT.